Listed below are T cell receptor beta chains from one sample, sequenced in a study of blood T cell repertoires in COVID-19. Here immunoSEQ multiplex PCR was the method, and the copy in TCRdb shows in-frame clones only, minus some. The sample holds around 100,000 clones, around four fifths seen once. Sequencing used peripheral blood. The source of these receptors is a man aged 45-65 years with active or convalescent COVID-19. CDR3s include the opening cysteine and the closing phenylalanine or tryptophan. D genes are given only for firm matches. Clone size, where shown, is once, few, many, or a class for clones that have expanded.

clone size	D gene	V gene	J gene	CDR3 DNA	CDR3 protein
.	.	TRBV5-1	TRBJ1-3	TGCGCCAGCAGCTTGACCCAGGGCGGAAACACCATATATTTT	CASSLTQGGNTIYF
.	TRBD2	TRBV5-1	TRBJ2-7	TGCGCCAGCAGCTCATATAGCGGGAGTTTGTCCTACGAGCAGTACTTC	CASSSYSGSLSYEQYF
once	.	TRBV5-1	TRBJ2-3	TGCGCCAGCAGCTCGGTAGCACAATTAACAGATACGCAGTATTTT	CASSSVAQLTDTQYF
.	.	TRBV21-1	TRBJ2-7	TGTGCCAGCAGCAAAGTGGGGGGCCGGCGGGAGACGCACGAGCAGTACTTC	CASSKVGGRRETHEQYF
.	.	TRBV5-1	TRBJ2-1	TGCGCCAGCAGCTCCGAACTGAGCTCCTACAATGAGCAGTTCTTC	CASSSELSSYNEQFF
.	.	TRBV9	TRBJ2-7	TGTGCCAGCAGCGTAGTGTTTGGGGCCGAGCAGTACTTC	CASSVVFGAEQYF
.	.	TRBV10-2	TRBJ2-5	TGCGCCAGCAGTGTAGTGGATGCGGGGGAGACCCAGTACTTC	CASSVVDAGETQYF
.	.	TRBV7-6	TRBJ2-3	TGTGCCAGCAGCCTCCGCAAGGGGGTGGGCACAGATACGCAGTATTTT	CASSLRKGVGTDTQYF
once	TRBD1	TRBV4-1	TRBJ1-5	TGCGCCAGCAGCCAAGACAGGGGGCCGTCCTCCGCCGATCAGCCCCAGCATTTT	CASSQDRGPSSADQPQHF
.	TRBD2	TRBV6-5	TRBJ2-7	TGTGCCAGCAGAGGGGGAGCGGGAGGGACCTACGAGCAGTACTTC	CASRGGAGGTYEQYF
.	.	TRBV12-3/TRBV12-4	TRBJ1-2	TGTGCCAGCAGTCCGGGACTCTATGGCTACACCTTC	CASSPGLYGYTF
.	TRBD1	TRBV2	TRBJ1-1	TGTGCCAGCAGCGAGGACAGGGACGCTGAAGCTTTCTTT	CASSEDRDAEAFF
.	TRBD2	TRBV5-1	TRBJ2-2	TGCGCCAGCAGCTTGATGTCTAGCGGTACCACCGGGGAGCTGTTTTTT	CASSLMSSGTTGELFF
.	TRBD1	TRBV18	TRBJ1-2	TGTGCCAGCTCACCAACCGGGACAGGTCGGTATGGCTACACCTTC	CASSPTGTGRYGYTF
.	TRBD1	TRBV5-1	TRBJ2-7	TGCGCCAGCAGCTTGGAGACAGGGCCGTACTACGAGCAGTACTTC	CASSLETGPYYEQYF
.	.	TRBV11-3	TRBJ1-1	TGTGCCAGCAGCCGTCACTTGAGCCGAGCTTTCTTT	CASSRHLSRAFF
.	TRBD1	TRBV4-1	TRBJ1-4	TGCGCCAGCAGCCCTGGGAGTGCAGGGGGCGTGGGTTATGAAAAACTGTTTTTT	CASSPGSAGGVGYEKLFF
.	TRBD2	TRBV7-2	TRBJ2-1	TGTGCCAGCAGCTTATCCTGGCGGGAGGGCCATCGGTTCTTC	CASSLSWREGHRFF
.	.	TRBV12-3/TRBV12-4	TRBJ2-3	TGTGCCAGCAGCGGTCACTCGACAGATACGCAGTATTTT	CASSGHSTDTQYF
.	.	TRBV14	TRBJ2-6	TGTGCCAGCAGCCAAAACTTTGGGGCCAACGTCCTGACTTTC	CASSQNFGANVLTF
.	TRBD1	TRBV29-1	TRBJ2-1	TGCAGCGTTGAAGGCCCCGGGGACAGGGCGTATGAGCAGTTCTTC	CSVEGPGDRAYEQFF
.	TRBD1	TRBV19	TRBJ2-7	TGTGCCAGTAGCCTACCCGGGACAGGGTTATACGAGCAGTACTTC	CASSLPGTGLYEQYF
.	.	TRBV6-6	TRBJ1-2	TGTGCCAGCAGCCTTAACCCCGGGTCCCTAATGGGCTACACCTTC	CASSLNPGSLMGYTF
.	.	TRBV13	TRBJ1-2	TGTGCCAGCATCCCGATGGGAGAGGGACTGGAGGGAGGCTACACCTTC	CASIPMGEGLEGGYTF
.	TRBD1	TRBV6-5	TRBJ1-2	TGTGCCAGCAGGTCAACCGGGACAGTTTATGGCTACACCTTC	CASRSTGTVYGYTF
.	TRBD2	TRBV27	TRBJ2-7	TGTGCCAGCAGTTTGGCTAGCGGGCCCTATTACTCCTACGAGCAGTACTTC	CASSLASGPYYSYEQYF
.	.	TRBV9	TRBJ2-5	TGTGCCAGCAGCGTGTTACCCACTTGGGAGACCCAGTACTTC	CASSVLPTWETQYF
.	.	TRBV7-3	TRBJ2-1	TGTGCCAGCAGTTCCGGGAACTCCTACAATGAGCAGTTCTTC	CASSSGNSYNEQFF
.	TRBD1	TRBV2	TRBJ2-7	TGTGCCAGCAGCCCGGGACAGCTTAGAACCGGTACCTACGAGCAGTACTTC	CASSPGQLRTGTYEQYF
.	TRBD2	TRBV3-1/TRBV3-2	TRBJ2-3	TGTGCCAGCAGCCAAGATTTGGTAGCGGGAGGGAAAAGCACAGATACGCAGTATTTT	CASSQDLVAGGKSTDTQYF
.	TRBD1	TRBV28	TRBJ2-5	TGTGCCAGCAGCCCAGGGACAGTTTTAGAGACCCAGTACTTC	CASSPGTVLETQYF
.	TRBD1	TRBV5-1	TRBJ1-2	TGCGCCAGCAGCTTGGGACAGGGGGCTCGAGGCTACACCTTC	CASSLGQGARGYTF
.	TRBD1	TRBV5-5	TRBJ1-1	TGTGCCAGCAGATACAGGGGTGGTGACACTGAAGCTTTCTTT	CASRYRGGDTEAFF
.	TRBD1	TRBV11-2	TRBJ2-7	TGTGCCAGCAGCTTCGCCGGGACAGGATACTACGAGCAGTACTTC	CASSFAGTGYYEQYF
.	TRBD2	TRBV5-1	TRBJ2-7	TGCGCCAGCAGCTTCACACTAGCGGGAGGGAGAGAGCAGTACTTC	CASSFTLAGGREQYF
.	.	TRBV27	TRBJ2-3	TGTGCCAGCACCCAGGGGTGGACAGATACGCAGTATTTT	CASTQGWTDTQYF
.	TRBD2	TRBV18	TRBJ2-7	TGTGCCAGCTCACAAGCGGGAGGAAACTACGAGCAGTACTTC	CASSQAGGNYEQYF
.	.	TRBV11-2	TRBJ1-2	TGTGCCAGCAGCCTGACGGCTGGGGGGGAATATGGCTACACCTTC	CASSLTAGGEYGYTF
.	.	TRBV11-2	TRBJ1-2	TGTGCCAGCAGCTTAGCGGACAGCCCTGACTATGGCTACACCTTC	CASSLADSPDYGYTF
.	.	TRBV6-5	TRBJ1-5	TGTGCCAGCAGCCCCCGGGTCGAGCGCAATCAGCCCCAGCATTTT	CASSPRVERNQPQHF
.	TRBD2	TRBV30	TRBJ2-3	TGTGCCTGGGGGGAGGGGAGGGGGCAGTATTTT	CAWGEGRGQYF
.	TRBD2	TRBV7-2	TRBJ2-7	TGTGCCAGCAGGGCGGGAGGGGACGAGCAGTACTTC	CASRAGGDEQYF
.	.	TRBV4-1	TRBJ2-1	TGCGCCAGCAGCCAAGATCTAGCCGGCAATGAGCAGTTCTTC	CASSQDLAGNEQFF
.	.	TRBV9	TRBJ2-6	TGTGCCAGCAGCGTAGCAGGTACAGGGAACTCTGGGGCCAACGTCCTGACTTTC	CASSVAGTGNSGANVLTF
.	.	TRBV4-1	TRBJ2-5	TGCGCCAGCAGCCAAGAAGGAGGGTACCAAGAGACCCAGTACTTC	CASSQEGGYQETQYF
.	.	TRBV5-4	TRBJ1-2	TGTGCCAGTCAACAGGGTAAAGGCTACACCTTC	CASQQGKGYTF
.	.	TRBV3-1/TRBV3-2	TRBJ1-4	TGTGCCAGCAGCCAAGTATCAGCTCGGGGTGAAAAACTGTTTTTT	CASSQVSARGEKLFF
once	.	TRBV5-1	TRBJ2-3	TGCGCCAGCAGCCTCAGTAGGACATCTCGCACAGATACGCAGTATTTT	CASSLSRTSRTDTQYF
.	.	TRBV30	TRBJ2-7	TGTGCCTGGAGAGACCGGTACCGGGGGGCCTCCTACGAGCAGTACTTC	CAWRDRYRGASYEQYF
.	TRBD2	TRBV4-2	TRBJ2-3	TGTGCCAGCAGCCAAGATGGCCTAGCGGGGGCCGCGACGGGTCGAGATACGCAGTATTTT	CASSQDGLAGAATGRDTQYF
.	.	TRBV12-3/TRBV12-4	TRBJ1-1	TGTGCCAGCAGTTTACCCAGAGGGACTGAAGCTTTCTTT	CASSLPRGTEAFF
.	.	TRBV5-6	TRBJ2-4	TGTGCCAGCAGCTTGGGAGTAGCCAAAAACATTCAGTACTTC	CASSLGVAKNIQYF
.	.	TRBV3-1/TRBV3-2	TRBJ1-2	TGTGCCAGCAGCCATTCGGTAAGCGGTGGCTACACCTTC	CASSHSVSGGYTF
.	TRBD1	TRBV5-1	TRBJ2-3	TGCGCCAGCAGCTTGGCCGGGACAGGAACCAACACAGATACGCAGTATTTT	CASSLAGTGTNTDTQYF
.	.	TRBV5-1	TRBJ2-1	TGCGCCAGCAGATCATCCGGGAGCAGCAATGAGCAGTTCTTC	CASRSSGSSNEQFF
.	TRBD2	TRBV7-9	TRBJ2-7	TGTGCCAGCAGCTTAGCGTTAGGGGAGGGAGCCTACGAGCAGTACTTC	CASSLALGEGAYEQYF
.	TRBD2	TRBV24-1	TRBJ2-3	TGTGCCACCAGTGACGGGAGGGCCGATGTAACAGATACGCAGTATTTT	CATSDGRADVTDTQYF